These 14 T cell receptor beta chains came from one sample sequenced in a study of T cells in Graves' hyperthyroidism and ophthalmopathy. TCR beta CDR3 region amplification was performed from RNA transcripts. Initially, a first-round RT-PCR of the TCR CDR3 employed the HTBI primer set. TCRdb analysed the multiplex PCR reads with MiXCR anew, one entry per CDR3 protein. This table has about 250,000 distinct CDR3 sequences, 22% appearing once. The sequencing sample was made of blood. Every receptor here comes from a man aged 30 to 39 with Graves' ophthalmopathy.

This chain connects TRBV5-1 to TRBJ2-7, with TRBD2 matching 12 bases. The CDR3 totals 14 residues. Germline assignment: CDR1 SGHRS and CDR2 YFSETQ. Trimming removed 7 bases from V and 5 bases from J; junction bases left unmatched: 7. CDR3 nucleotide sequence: TGCGCCAGCCCCCCTAGCGGGAGGGCCAACGAGCAGTACTTC. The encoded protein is CASPPSGRANEQYF.

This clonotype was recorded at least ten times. CDR3 nucleotides: TGTGCCTGGAATGTCCGGGGAGCAAGCACGACGCAGTATTTT. Protein product: CAWNVRGASTTQYF. The chain has TRBV30 and TRBJ2-3; perhaps TRBD2 as D (5 bases). V dropped 4 bases and J dropped 9 bases, with 20 bases sitting between them. CDR1 and CDR2 from the germline V gene are GTSNPN and SVGIG (reference sequence). The CDR3 has 14 amino acids.

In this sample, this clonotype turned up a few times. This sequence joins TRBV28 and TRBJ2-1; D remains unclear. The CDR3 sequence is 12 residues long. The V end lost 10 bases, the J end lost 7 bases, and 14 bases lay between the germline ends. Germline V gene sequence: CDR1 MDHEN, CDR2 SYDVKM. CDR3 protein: CANGPPRNEQFF. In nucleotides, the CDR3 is TGTGCCAACGGGCCTCCCCGAAATGAGCAGTTCTTC.

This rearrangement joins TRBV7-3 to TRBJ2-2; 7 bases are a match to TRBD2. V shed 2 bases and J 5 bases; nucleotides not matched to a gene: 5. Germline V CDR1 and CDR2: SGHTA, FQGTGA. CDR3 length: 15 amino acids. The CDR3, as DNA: TGTGCCAGCAGCTTAGTGGCGGGAGAGACCGGGGAGCTGTTTTTT. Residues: CASSLVAGETGELFF.

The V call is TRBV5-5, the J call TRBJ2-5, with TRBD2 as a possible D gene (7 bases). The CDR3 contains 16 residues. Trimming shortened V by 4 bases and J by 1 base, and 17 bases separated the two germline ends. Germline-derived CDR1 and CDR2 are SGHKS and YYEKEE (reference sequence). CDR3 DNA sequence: TGTGCCAGCAGCGCTGGGGGGGCTAGCGCCCAAGAGACCCAGTACTTC. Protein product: CASSAGGASAQETQYF.

In DNA form, the CDR3 reads TGTGCCAGCACGTGGCGCGCCGGCACCGGGGAGCTGTTTTTT. It codes for CASTWRAGTGELFF. The chain has TRBV7-2 and TRBJ2-2; D unresolved. The germline CDR1 and CDR2 sequences are SGHTA and FQGNSA. CDR3 length: 14 amino acids. The ends were cut back, 7 bases at V and 4 bases at J, with 13 bases in the middle. Based on the CDR3 plus reference TRBV7-2 and TRBJ2-2, the full variable domain is GAGVSQSPSNKVTEKGKDVELRCDPISGHTALYWYRQSLGQGLEFLIYFQGNSAPDKSGLPSDRFSAERTGGSVSTLTIQRTQQEDSAVYLCASTWRAGTGELFFGEGSRLTVL.

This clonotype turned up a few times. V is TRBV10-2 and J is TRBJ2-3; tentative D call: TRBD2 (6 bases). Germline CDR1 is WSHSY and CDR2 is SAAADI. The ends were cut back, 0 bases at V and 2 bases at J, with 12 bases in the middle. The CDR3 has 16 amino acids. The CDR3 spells CASSESRRGYTDTQYF. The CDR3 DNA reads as TGCGCCAGCAGTGAGTCGAGGCGGGGATACACAGATACGCAGTATTTT.

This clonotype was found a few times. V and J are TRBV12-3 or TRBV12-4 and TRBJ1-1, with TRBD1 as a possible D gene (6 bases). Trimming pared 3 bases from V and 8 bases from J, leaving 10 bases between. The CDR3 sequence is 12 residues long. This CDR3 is CASSFDRFEAFF. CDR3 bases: TGTGCCAGCAGTTTCGACAGGTTCGAAGCTTTCTTT.

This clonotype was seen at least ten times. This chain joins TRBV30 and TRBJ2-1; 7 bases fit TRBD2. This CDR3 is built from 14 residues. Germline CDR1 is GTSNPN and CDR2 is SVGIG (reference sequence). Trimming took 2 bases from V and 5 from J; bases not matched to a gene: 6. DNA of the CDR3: TGTGCCTGGAGTAAACCGGGACTACACAATGAGCAGTTCTTC. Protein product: CAWSKPGLHNEQFF.

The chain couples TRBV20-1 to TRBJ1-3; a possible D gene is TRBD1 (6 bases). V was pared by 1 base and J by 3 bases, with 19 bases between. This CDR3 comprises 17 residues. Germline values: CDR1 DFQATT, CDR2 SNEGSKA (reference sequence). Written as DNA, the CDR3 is TGCAGTGCTAGAGGGTCGACAGGAGCAACTGTTGGAAACACCATATATTTT. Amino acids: CSARGSTGATVGNTIYF.

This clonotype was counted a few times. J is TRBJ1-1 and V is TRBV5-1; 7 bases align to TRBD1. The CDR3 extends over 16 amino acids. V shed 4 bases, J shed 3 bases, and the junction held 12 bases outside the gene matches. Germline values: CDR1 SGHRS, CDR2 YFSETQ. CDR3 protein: CASSTPTGSKDTEAFF. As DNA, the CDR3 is TGCGCCAGCAGCACCCCGACAGGGTCGAAGGACACTGAAGCTTTCTTT.

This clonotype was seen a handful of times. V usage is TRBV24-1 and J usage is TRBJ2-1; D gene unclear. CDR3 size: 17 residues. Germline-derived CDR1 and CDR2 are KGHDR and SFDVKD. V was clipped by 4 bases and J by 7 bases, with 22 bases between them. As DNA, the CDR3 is TGTGCCACCAGTGAACCCCAGGACGGCATTCAATCTAATGAGCAGTTCTTC. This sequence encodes CATSEPQDGIQSNEQFF.

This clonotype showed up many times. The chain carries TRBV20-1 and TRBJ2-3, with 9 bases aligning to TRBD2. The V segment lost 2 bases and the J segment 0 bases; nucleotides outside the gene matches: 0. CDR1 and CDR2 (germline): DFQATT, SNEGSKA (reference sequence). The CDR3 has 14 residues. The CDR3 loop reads CSARLAGSTDTQYF. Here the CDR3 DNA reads TGCAGTGCTAGACTAGCGGGAAGCACAGATACGCAGTATTTT.

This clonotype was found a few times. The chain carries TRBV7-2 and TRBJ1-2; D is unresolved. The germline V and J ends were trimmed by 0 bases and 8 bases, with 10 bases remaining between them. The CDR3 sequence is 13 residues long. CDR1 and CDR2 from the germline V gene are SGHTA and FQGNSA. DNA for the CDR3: TGTGCCAGCAGCTTAGCACGGGGAGTAGGCTACACCTTC. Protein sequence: CASSLARGVGYTF.